This record concerns one TCR beta chain sequence. Only a few counts were recorded for this clone. Its antigen is currently not known. No much larger clone exists at a distance of one base, and base qualities are not known. This sample is drawn from a study of blood T cell repertoires in COVID-19 (dated by TCRdb to 2018 to 2021). Concerning the study at large: The collaborator samples originated in the United States, Italy and Spain and spanned the acute and convalescent phases of COVID-19. The samples were drawn from the first 160 participants of the ongoing ImmuneRACE study and from 1,254 subjects provided by 6 global collaborators. The dataset comprised deeply sampled blood TCRbeta repertoires from subjects exposed to, actively infected with, or recovered from COVID-19. Sample metadata almost always included a de-identified subject ID, COVID-19 status, age in years and sex. Where HLA class I and class II types were available, the types were taken from metadata supplied by the sample provider, not from assay-based typing. The repertoires were released in a freely available public database intended as a resource for research on the immune response to SARS-CoV-2. The prospective study material was composed of cDNA or gDNA derived from T cells, B-cell-depleted T cells, or PBMCs.

CDR1 and CDR2 were assigned from the germline V gene (reference sequence) as MNHEY and SMNVEV. The CDR3 goes from the cysteine to the phenylalanine over 15 residues. Only CDR3 DNA remains: 45 bases, in frame from the first base. V and J are truncated by 6 bases and 4 bases respectively, leaving an intervening sequence of 16 bases. Participants in the prospective study were enrolled through a virtual design, were aged roughly 18 to 100 years, and lived in approximately 25 United States geographic areas. Cohort assignment in the prospective study relied on participant-reported clinical history from a screening survey and a study questionnaire. A participant counted as exposed if, within 2 weeks of entering the study, that participant had been in contact with someone who had a PCR-confirmed or clinician-diagnosed COVID-19 case. Each participant in the prospective study had whole blood, serum and a nasopharyngeal or oropharyngeal swab collected by mobile phlebotomists. Participants in the prospective study had the option to provide additional blood draws and questionnaires over an approximately two-month period. Before DNA extraction, blood samples from the prospective study were shipped at room temperature or frozen.

Overall study outcomes, separate from this receptor: The quantity of clinical and demographic metadata differed by source and by participant and was supplied without curation.

The immunoSEQ Assay, a bias-controlled multiplex PCR, was used to amplify TCRbeta CDR3 regions from genomic DNA. In the original analysis: Nucleated cell counts per sample were estimated from amplification of reference gene primers within the assay. To quantify the absolute abundance of each unique TCRbeta CDR3 rearrangement, sequence reads were collapsed and filtered. For each sample, productive Simpson clonality was calculated as the square root of Simpson's diversity index over productive rearrangements. As stored in TCRdb, this immuneACCESS dataset retains in-frame rearrangements with V and J assigned. A fraction of the clones does not appear; measured against another copy, unresolved V genes explain less than half of the discrepancy, and the remainder lacks a known reason. D and trimming were read from the DNA, whereas the V and J calls and clone size are those reported in that table. The sample profile shows about 220,000 clones; 80% to 90% of them were found once. The ten largest clones capture 4.5% to 5% of the sample.

This TCR was recovered from a woman aged 45-60 years who had been exposed to COVID-19. The chain is assembled from TRBV27 and TRBJ2-4, and TRBD2 may be the D gene, going by 6 matching bases. The sample comprised PBMCs or T cells enriched from blood (not recorded which). The CDR3 in this case is CASSRDKRAKNIQYF. The sequenced DNA: TGTGCCAGCAGCCGCGACAAGCGGGCAAAAAACATTCAGTACTTC.